The 26 T cell receptor beta chains reported below all come from one sample, sequenced in a study of blood T cell repertoires in COVID-19. Profiling relied on immunoSEQ multiplex PCR, and the TCRdb table lists in-frame clones only, not all of them. The table has over 400,000 clones, 70% to 90% seen once. The specimen sequenced was peripheral blood. Receptors were obtained from a woman aged 25 to 39 with active or convalescent COVID-19.

The chain uses TRBV7-8 and TRBJ1-5; no clear D gene. The CDR3 has 16 amino acids. Germline lookup yields CDR1 SGHVS and CDR2 FQNEAQ. V lost 0 bases and J lost 3, with 12 bases in between. The CDR3 DNA reads TGTGCCAGCAGCTTAGCGCTCGACGGGTCCAATCAGCCCCAGCATTTT. It yields the protein CASSLALDGSNQPQHF. Full variable domain (missing parts from reference TRBV7-8 and TRBJ1-5): GAGVSQSPRYKVAKRGQDVALRCDPISGHVSLFWYQQALGQGPEFLTYFQNEAQLDKSGLPSDRFFAERPEGSVSTLKIQRTQQEDSAVYLCASSLALDGSNQPQHFGDGTRLSIL.

The V and J genes are TRBV27 and TRBJ2-2; the match to TRBD2 covers 8 bases. Germline loops: CDR1 MNHEY, CDR2 SMNVEV (reference sequence). The CDR3 is 15 residues long. The V and J ends lost 6 bases and 4 bases, in that order; junction bases with no gene match: 7. CDR3 DNA sequence: TGTGCCAGCAGACGAGCGGGGGTGAGCACCGGGGAGCTGTTTTTT. Protein: CASRRAGVSTGELFF.

The chain combines TRBV4-2 with TRBJ1-4, with 12 bases matching TRBD1. Germline V gene data show CDR1 as LGHNA and CDR2 as YNFKEQ. Trimming removed 5 bases from V and 6 bases from J; junction bases left unmatched: 7. The CDR3 loop spans 16 amino acids. As DNA, the CDR3 is TGTGCCAGCAGCGAGGGACAGGGGGCGCGTCATGAAAAACTGTTTTTT. It is translated as CASSEGQGARHEKLFF.

This chain connects TRBV5-8 to TRBJ1-3, with TRBD1 matching over 7 bases. Trimming at V came to 0 bases and at J to 0 bases, leaving 3 bases not matched to a gene. The CDR3 runs 16 residues. The germline V gene has CDR1 SGHTS and CDR2 YDEGEE. This CDR3 reads CASSLVGDSSGNTIYF. DNA for the CDR3: TGTGCCAGCAGCTTGGTGGGGGACAGCTCTGGAAACACCATATATTTT. The full variable domain, with the rest looked up from reference TRBV5-8 and TRBJ1-3, is EAGVTQSPTHLIKTRGQQATLRCSPISGHTSVYWYQQALGLGLQFLLWYDEGEERNRGNFPPRFSGRQFPNYSSELNVNALELEDSALYLCASSLVGDSSGNTIYFGEGSWLTVV.

J is TRBJ1-1 and V is TRBV7-6; D remains unclear. The CDR3 is made up of 14 amino acids. Germline V gene lookup returns CDR1 SGHVS and CDR2 FNYEAQ. V dropped 1 base and J dropped 3 bases, with 9 bases sitting between them. CDR3 residues: CASSLVFGDTEAFF. CDR3 bases: TGTGCCAGCAGCTTAGTATTCGGTGACACTGAAGCTTTCTTT.

This chain links TRBV10-3 with TRBJ1-1; D uncertain. V was cut by 6 bases and J by 2 bases, with 10 bases left in between. This CDR3 contains 13 residues. Germline CDR1 and CDR2: ENHRY and SYGVKD. The CDR3 nucleotides read TGTGCCATCAGACACGTCCTTAACACTGAAGCTTTCTTT. It is translated as CAIRHVLNTEAFF.

This chain uses TRBV10-2 with TRBJ2-5; D remains unclear. The CDR3 spans 15 residues. V lost 0 bases and J 3 bases, leaving 11 bases between the germline ends. CDR1 and CDR2 (germline): WSHSY, SAAADI. CDR3 nucleotides: TGCGCCAGCAGTGAGTCTCTTGAGATGAAAGAGACCCAGTACTTC. As protein: CASSESLEMKETQYF.

The CDR3 nucleotides read TGTGCCAGCAGCCTAAACCCCCCCACTAACTATGGCTACACCTTC. This codes for CASSLNPPTNYGYTF. The chain links TRBV5-4 to TRBJ1-2; D remains unclear. Germline V gene data show CDR1 as SGHNT and CDR2 as YYREEE (reference sequence). The CDR3 has 15 residues. V shed 4 bases and J shed 0 bases, with 13 bases lying between them.

This chain connects TRBV6-5 to TRBJ1-3, with D possibly matching TRBD1 (5 bases). The CDR3 is 16 amino acids. CDR1 is MNHEY and CDR2 is SVGAGI in the germline V gene. V dropped 4 bases and J dropped 0 bases, with 13 bases sitting between them. The CDR3 DNA reads TGTGCCAGCAGTTCAGCTGGGGGGAACTCTGGAAACACCATATATTTT. Its translation: CASSSAGGNSGNTIYF.

The chain combines TRBV5-4 with TRBJ1-4, with D possibly TRBD1 on 5 matching bases. The V end lost 3 bases, the J end lost 6 bases, and 18 bases lay between the germline ends. Germline CDR1 and CDR2: SGHNT and YYREEE (reference sequence). The CDR3 has 16 residues. The CDR3 sequence is CASSSGEPGGDEKLFF. The CDR3 coding sequence is TGTGCCAGCAGCTCTGGAGAACCGGGGGGAGATGAAAAACTGTTTTTT. Full variable domain (outside the CDR3, taken from reference TRBV5-4 and TRBJ1-4): ETGVTQSPTHLIKTRGQQVTLRCSSQSGHNTVSWYQQALGQGPQFIFQYYREEENGRGNFPPRFSGLQFPNYSSELNVNALELDDSALYLCASSSGEPGGDEKLFFGSGTQLSVL.

J is TRBJ2-3 and V is TRBV19; TRBD2 aligns across 13 bases. This CDR3 is built from 18 residues. J lost 0 bases, V lost 5 bases, and 8 bases had no gene match. CDR1 LNHDA and CDR2 SQIVND come from the germline V gene (reference sequence). The CDR3 loop reads CASSLTGTSGTSTDTQYF. CDR3 in DNA: TGTGCCAGTAGTCTCACCGGGACTAGCGGGACCAGCACAGATACGCAGTATTTT.

The chain uses TRBV7-9 and TRBJ1-1, with TRBD1 as a possible D gene (5 bases). The CDR3 contains 15 residues. CDR1 SEHNR and CDR2 FQNEAQ come from the germline V gene (reference sequence). V lost 1 base, J lost 2 bases, and 11 bases lay in between. The CDR3 protein is CASSLVQGENTEAFF. The CDR3 region has the DNA TGTGCCAGCAGCTTAGTACAAGGGGAAAACACTGAAGCTTTCTTT.

The genes are TRBV6-6 and TRBJ1-1, with 9 bases aligning to TRBD1. Germline V gene data show CDR1 as MNHNY and CDR2 as SVGAGI (reference sequence). With 10 bases clipped from V and 1 base from J, the junction kept 7 bases outside the gene matches. The CDR3 is made up of 14 amino acids. The chain's CDR3 is CATYRDRENTEAFF. The CDR3 DNA sequence: TGTGCCACCTACCGGGACAGGGAGAACACTGAAGCTTTCTTT.

CDR3 nucleotides: TGTGCCAGCACCAGGACAGGGGGCTCCCCTTATGGCTACACCTTC. This codes for CASTRTGGSPYGYTF. V usage is TRBV28 and J usage is TRBJ1-2, with 11 positions matching TRBD1. Per the germline V gene, CDR1 is MDHEN and CDR2 is SYDVKM. The CDR3 spans 15 residues. The V and J ends lost 7 bases and 5 bases, in that order; junction bases with no gene match: 9.

The CDR3 bases are TGCAGCGTTGAATTCCAGGTCAACGAGCAGTACTTC. This sequence encodes CSVEFQVNEQYF. The chain employs TRBV29-1 and TRBJ2-7; D gene ambiguous. V dropped 2 bases and J dropped 5 bases, with 10 bases sitting between them. Germline V gene lookup returns CDR1 SQVTM and CDR2 ANQGSEA. This CDR3 comprises 12 residues.

The chain uses TRBV5-1 and TRBJ2-7, with TRBD1 identical over 8 bases. CDR1 and CDR2 (germline): SGHRS, YFSETQ. The CDR3 is made up of 16 amino acids. V was pared by 5 bases and J by 3 bases, with 13 bases of the junction left unmatched. The CDR3 protein is CASSFGTGEKVYEQYF. CDR3 in DNA: TGCGCCAGCAGTTTTGGGACAGGCGAAAAGGTCTACGAGCAGTACTTC. The entire variable domain, with the rest obtained from reference TRBV5-1 and TRBJ2-7, is as follows: KAGVTQTPRYLIKTRGQQVTLSCSPISGHRSVSWYQQTPGQGLQFLFEYFSETQRNKGNFPGRFSGRQFSNSRSEMNVSTLELGDSALYLCASSFGTGEKVYEQYFGPGTRLTVT.

The chain joins TRBV6-1 to TRBJ1-4, with TRBD1 as a possible D gene (6 bases). This CDR3 is built from 15 residues. Trimming cost V 1 base and J 3 bases, with 9 bases left between them. The germline V gene encodes CDR1 MNHNS and CDR2 SASEGT. The CDR3 region is CASSEGTVSNEKLFF. The CDR3 region has the DNA TGTGCCAGCAGTGAAGGGACAGTGTCTAATGAAAAACTGTTTTTT.

This clone has only one observation. The J gene is TRBJ1-2, the V gene TRBV14, with a possible D match to TRBD1 (5 bases). V lost 4 bases and J lost 4, with 7 bases in between. CDR1 SGHDN and CDR2 FVKESK come from the germline V gene. The CDR3 extends over 12 amino acids. Written as DNA, the CDR3 is TGTGCCAGCAGCCGAGACAGCTATGGCTACACCTTC. This codes for CASSRDSYGYTF. Full variable domain (outside the CDR3, taken from reference TRBV14 and TRBJ1-2): EAGVTQFPSHSVIEKGQTVTLRCDPISGHDNLYWYRRVMGKEIKFLLHFVKESKQDESGMPNNRFLAERTGGTYSTLKVQPAELEDSGVYFCASSRDSYGYTFGSGTRLTVV.

Comments on this clone: This CDR3 is also generated by other DNA sequences in the sample. CDR3 residues: CASSDLADTQYF. In DNA form, the CDR3 reads TGTGCCAGCAGTGACCTAGCCGATACGCAGTATTTT. This rearrangement joins TRBV27 to TRBJ2-3, with D possibly TRBD2 on 5 matching bases. V was trimmed by 5 bases and J by 6 bases, leaving 9 bases between them. Germline CDR1 is MNHEY and CDR2 is SMNVEV (reference sequence). The CDR3 is 12 residues long.

The V gene is TRBV4-1, the J gene TRBJ2-3; 8 nucleotides match TRBD2. Losses at the gene ends were 0 bases for V and 2 bases for J; bases not matched to a gene: 7. CDR3 length: 17 amino acids. Looked up from germline, CDR1 is MGHRA and CDR2 is YSYEKL. CDR3 DNA sequence: TGCGCCAGCAGCCAAGACCATAGCGGGACCTACACAGATACGCAGTATTTT. It yields the protein CASSQDHSGTYTDTQYF.

The rearrangement links TRBV7-6 to TRBJ2-3; 10 bases fit TRBD2. V shed 5 bases and J 3 bases; nucleotides not matched to a gene: 11. CDR1 and CDR2 (germline): SGHVS, FNYEAQ. The length of the CDR3 is 17 residues. DNA of the CDR3: TGTGCCAGCAGCCCCGGGGTAGCGGGAGGAGGTACAGATACGCAGTATTTT. It codes for CASSPGVAGGGTDTQYF. Looking up the rest from reference TRBV7-6 and TRBJ2-3 gives the full variable domain: GAGVSQSPRYKVTKRGQDVALRCDPISGHVSLYWYRQALGQGPEFLTYFNYEAQQDKSGLPNDRFSAERPEGSISTLTIQRTEQRDSAMYRCASSPGVAGGGTDTQYFGPGTRLTVL.

The chain has TRBV6-5 and TRBJ2-3, with TRBD2 identical over 11 bases. Trimming cost V 6 bases and J 3 bases; bases outside gene matches: 5. The CDR3 covers 15 residues. Germline V lookup: CDR1 MNHEY, CDR2 SVGAGI. The CDR3 loop reads CASRDSGGATDTQYF. For the CDR3, the DNA is TGTGCCAGCAGGGATAGCGGGGGGGCGACAGATACGCAGTATTTT.

This rearrangement joins TRBV6-5 to TRBJ2-5; 7 bases line up with TRBD2. This CDR3 has 13 amino acids. After removal of 8 bases from V and 9 bases from J, the junction contained 12 bases not matched to a gene. The germline V gene has CDR1 MNHEY and CDR2 SVGAGI. The CDR3: CASASGSRGAQYF. CDR3 sequence (DNA): TGTGCCAGCGCTAGTGGGTCCCGGGGGGCCCAGTACTTC.

The chain couples TRBV19 to TRBJ2-1; 7 positions agree with TRBD1. Germline V gives CDR1 LNHDA, CDR2 SQIVND (reference sequence). After removal of 5 bases from V and 6 bases from J, the junction contained 13 bases not matched to a gene. The CDR3 totals 16 residues. CDR3 sequence: CASSATGARGVNEQFF. In DNA form, the CDR3 reads TGTGCCAGTAGTGCTACAGGGGCGAGAGGGGTCAATGAGCAGTTCTTC.

The V and J genes are TRBV24-1 and TRBJ2-2; D unclear. The CDR3 totals 13 residues. Per germline, CDR1 KGHDR and CDR2 SFDVKD. Trimming removed 6 bases from V and 6 bases from J, with 10 bases in between. The CDR3 DNA follows: TGTGCCACCAGTATTGGAGCCCCCGGGGAGCTGTTTTTT. Its translation: CATSIGAPGELFF.

This sequence joins TRBV19 and TRBJ2-6, with TRBD1 matching over 8 bases. From germline, CDR1 is LNHDA and CDR2 SQIVND (reference sequence). The CDR3 loop spans 17 amino acids. The V gene end was trimmed by 5 bases and the J gene end by 0 bases; junction bases not matched to a gene: 6. CDR3 nucleotides: TGTGCCAGTAGTTCCGGACAGGGTTTCTCTGGGGCCAACGTCCTGACTTTC. Amino acid sequence: CASSSGQGFSGANVLTF. Complete variable domain (other parts from reference TRBV19 and TRBJ2-6): DGGITQSPKYLFRKEGQNVTLSCEQNLNHDAMYWYRQDPGQGLRLIYYSQIVNDFQKGDIAEGYSVSREKKESFPLTVTSAQKNPTAFYLCASSSGQGFSGANVLTFGAGSRLTVL.